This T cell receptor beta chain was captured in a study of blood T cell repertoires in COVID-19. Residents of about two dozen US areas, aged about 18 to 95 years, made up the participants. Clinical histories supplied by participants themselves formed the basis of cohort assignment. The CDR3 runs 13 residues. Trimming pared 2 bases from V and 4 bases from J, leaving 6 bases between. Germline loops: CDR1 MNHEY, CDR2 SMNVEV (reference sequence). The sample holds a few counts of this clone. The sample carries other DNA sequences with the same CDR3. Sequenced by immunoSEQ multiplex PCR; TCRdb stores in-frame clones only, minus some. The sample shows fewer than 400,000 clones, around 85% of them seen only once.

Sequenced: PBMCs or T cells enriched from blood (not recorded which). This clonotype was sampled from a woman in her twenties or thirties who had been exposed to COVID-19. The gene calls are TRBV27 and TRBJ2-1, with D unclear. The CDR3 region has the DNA TGTGCCAGCAGTTTAGGCGGTTACAATGAGCAGTTCTTC. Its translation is CASSLGGYNEQFF.